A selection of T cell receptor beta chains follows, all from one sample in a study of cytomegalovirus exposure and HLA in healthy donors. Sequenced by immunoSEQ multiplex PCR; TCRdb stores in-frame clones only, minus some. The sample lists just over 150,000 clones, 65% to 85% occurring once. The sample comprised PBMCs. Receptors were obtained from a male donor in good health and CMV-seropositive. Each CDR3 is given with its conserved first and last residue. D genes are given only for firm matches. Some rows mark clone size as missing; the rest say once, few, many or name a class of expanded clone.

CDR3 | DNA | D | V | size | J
CASRGGDPSYEQYF | TGTGCCAGCAGGGGAGGGGACCCCTCCTACGAGCAGTACTTC | TRBD2 | TRBV27 | - | TRBJ2-7
CASRPDNFFFGEQYF | TGTGCCAGCAGACCAGACAATTTCTTTTTCGGCGAGCAGTACTTC | - | TRBV27 | - | TRBJ2-7
CASSFLSGTGPYEQYF | TGTGCCAGCAGCTTCCTGTCCGGGACAGGGCCCTACGAGCAGTACTTC | TRBD1 | TRBV7-9 | - | TRBJ2-7
CASGYGQDLYGYIF | TGTGCTAGTGGTTACGGACAGGACCTTTATGGCTACATCTTC | TRBD1 | TRBV12-5 | - | TRBJ1-2
CASSEGGGYTF | TGTGCCAGCAGTGAGGGAGGGGGCTACACCTTC | - | TRBV2 | few | TRBJ1-2
CAAGTGALNEQFF | TGTGCCGCCGGGACAGGGGCACTCAATGAGCAGTTCTTC | TRBD1 | TRBV7-8 | few | TRBJ2-1
CATSRGDIAEQYF | TGTGCCACCAGCAGAGGGGACATCGCCGAGCAGTACTTC | - | TRBV15 | - | TRBJ2-7
CASSSIAGEQFF | TGTGCCAGCAGCTCGATAGCGGGTGAGCAGTTCTTC | TRBD2 | TRBV5-4 | - | TRBJ2-1
CASSQGTVYGYTF | TGTGCCAGCAGTCAAGGGACAGTCTATGGCTACACCTTC | TRBD1 | TRBV28 | - | TRBJ1-2
CASSPGALGRYYEQYF | TGTGCCAGCAGCCCAGGGGCTTTAGGTCGGTACTACGAGCAGTACTTC | - | TRBV5-8 | - | TRBJ2-7
CASGDRANEKLFF | TGTGCCAGCGGGGACAGGGCTAATGAAAAACTGTTTTTT | TRBD1 | TRBV19 | - | TRBJ1-4
CASSLGGRTGVNYGYTF | TGCGCCAGCAGCTTGGGGGGAAGGACAGGGGTCAACTATGGCTACACCTTC | TRBD1 | TRBV5-1 | - | TRBJ1-2
CASSSHNIKDNEQFF | TGTGCCAGCAGCTCCCATAACATCAAAGACAATGAGCAGTTCTTC | - | TRBV7-9 | - | TRBJ2-1
CASSQGTSGIAKNIQYF | TGCGCCAGCAGCCAAGGGACTAGCGGGATAGCCAAAAACATTCAGTACTTC | TRBD2 | TRBV4-3 | - | TRBJ2-4
CASSLGISASLGGTEAFF | TGCGCCAGCAGCTTGGGAATTTCGGCCTCCTTGGGCGGGACTGAAGCTTTCTTT | - | TRBV5-1 | - | TRBJ1-1
CARSGQNYNEQFF | TGTGCCAGGTCGGGACAGAACTACAATGAGCAGTTCTTC | TRBD1 | TRBV2 | - | TRBJ2-1
CASSPQGLVIEQFF | TGTGCCAGCTCACCACAAGGACTAGTCATTGAGCAGTTCTTC | TRBD2 | TRBV18 | - | TRBJ2-1
CASSDGVGDYEQYF | TGTGCCAGCAGTGATGGTGTAGGGGACTACGAGCAGTACTTC | - | TRBV6-4 | - | TRBJ2-7
CASSDDGGNTEAFF | TGTGCCAGCAGTGACGATGGCGGCAACACTGAAGCTTTCTTT | - | TRBV6-4 | - | TRBJ1-1
CAISESGTAPFKKYF | TGTGCCATCAGTGAATCAGGGACAGCCCCCTTTAAAAAGTACTTC | TRBD1 | TRBV10-3 | - | TRBJ2-7
CASSPYRGARANYGYTF | TGTGCCAGCTCACCATACAGGGGCGCACGAGCTAACTATGGCTACACCTTC | TRBD1 | TRBV18 | - | TRBJ1-2
CASSGAGNFYEQYF | TGTGCCAGCAGTGGGGCGGGGAATTTCTACGAGCAGTACTTC | - | TRBV25-1 | few | TRBJ2-7
CASGASSYNEQFF | TGTGCCAGCGGGGCTAGCTCCTACAATGAGCAGTTCTTC | - | TRBV28 | - | TRBJ2-1
CASSQSSIPRSGDTQYF | TGCGCCAGCAGCCAATCTAGCATCCCCAGGTCGGGAGATACGCAGTATTTT | - | TRBV5-1 | - | TRBJ2-3
CASSSLTGRNSYNEQFF | TGTGCCAGCAGTTCCCTGACAGGGCGGAACTCCTACAATGAGCAGTTCTTC | TRBD1 | TRBV2 | - | TRBJ2-1
CASSVRRGSGYEQYF | TGCGCCAGCAGCGTCCGCAGGGGGTCTGGGTACGAGCAGTACTTC | TRBD1 | TRBV5-1 | - | TRBJ2-7
CASSLVGDPYYEQYF | TGTGCCAGCAGCTTAGTGGGAGACCCCTACTACGAGCAGTACTTC | - | TRBV11-2 | - | TRBJ2-7
CASSVLAGGPQNEQFF | TGTGCCAGCAGTGTTCTAGCGGGAGGGCCTCAAAATGAGCAGTTCTTC | TRBD2 | TRBV25-1 | few | TRBJ2-1
CSSSSQGAGQPQHF | TGTTCCAGCAGCTCACAGGGGGCAGGGCAGCCCCAGCATTTT | TRBD1 | TRBV7-9 | - | TRBJ1-5
CASSPPTGGLVTEAFF | TGTGCCAGCTCACCACCAACAGGGGGCTTGGTCACTGAAGCTTTCTTT | TRBD1 | TRBV18 | - | TRBJ1-1
CASSPSGRSEKLFF | TGTGCCAGCAGCCCGAGCGGGCGGAGTGAAAAACTGTTTTTT | - | TRBV7-2 | - | TRBJ1-4
CASSSGSYNEQFF | TGTGCCAGCAGCTCCGGCTCCTACAATGAGCAGTTCTTC | - | TRBV7-3 | - | TRBJ2-1
CATSGSSYEQYF | TGTGCCACGAGCGGGAGCTCCTACGAGCAGTACTTC | TRBD2 | TRBV7-9 | - | TRBJ2-7
CASREAIRAPGNTIYF | TGCGCCAGCCGGGAAGCTATAAGGGCTCCTGGAAACACCATATATTTT | - | TRBV10-2 | - | TRBJ1-3
CASSQGAGIAYEQYF | TGCGCCAGCAGCCAAGGGGCCGGGATTGCCTACGAGCAGTACTTC | - | TRBV4-1 | once | TRBJ2-7
CASSLTGLAAYEQYF | TGTGCCAGCAGCTTAACAGGCCTAGCGGCCTACGAGCAGTACTTC | TRBD2 | TRBV7-3 | few | TRBJ2-7
CASSLGWAPADTQYF | TGTGCCAGCAGCTTGGGGTGGGCTCCCGCGGATACGCAGTATTTT | - | TRBV5-4 | - | TRBJ2-3
CASSPGVVSDIQYF | TGCGCCAGCAGCCCCGGGGTAGTTAGCGACATTCAGTACTTC | - | TRBV5-1 | - | TRBJ2-4
CASSLAVFFWQFF | TGTGCCAGCAGCTTGGCCGTGTTTTTCTGGCAGTTCTTC | - | TRBV5-6 | - | TRBJ2-1
CAISGGGEQTQYF | TGTGCCATCAGTGGAGGGGGTGAACAGACCCAGTACTTC | - | TRBV10-3 | - | TRBJ2-5
CAISEIASAGTDTQYF | TGTGCCATCAGTGAGATCGCTAGTGCGGGCACAGATACGCAGTATTTT | - | TRBV10-3 | - | TRBJ2-3
CASSRGAGGVGGYTF | TGTGCCAGCAGCCGTGGTGCAGGGGGCGTTGGTGGCTACACCTTC | TRBD1 | TRBV16 | - | TRBJ1-2
CASSLGGLAGTYTDTQYF | TGTGCCAGCAGCTTGGGCGGACTAGCGGGGACCTACACAGATACGCAGTATTTT | TRBD2 | TRBV5-4 | - | TRBJ2-3
CASYRGRTQNTGELFF | TGTGCCAGCTATAGGGGTAGGACCCAGAACACCGGGGAGCTGTTTTTT | - | TRBV7-9 | once | TRBJ2-2
CASSGRLAGEPEITDTQYF | TGTGCCAGCAGCGGTCGACTAGCGGGAGAACCGGAGATCACAGATACGCAGTATTTT | TRBD2 | TRBV7-9 | - | TRBJ2-3
CASAFGLVNTGELFF | TGTGCCAGCGCCTTCGGACTTGTGAACACCGGGGAGCTGTTTTTT | - | TRBV27 | - | TRBJ2-2
CASSQEPGGGGNEQFF | TGTGCCAGCAGCCAAGAGCCGGGAGGCGGTGGCAATGAGCAGTTCTTC | TRBD2 | TRBV4-2 | - | TRBJ2-1
CSSSSDKDGYTF | TGTTCCAGCAGCTCGGACAAGGATGGCTACACCTTC | - | TRBV7-9 | - | TRBJ1-2
CASRYSAGDTGELFF | TGTGCCAGCAGATACTCGGCAGGTGACACCGGGGAGCTGTTTTTT | - | TRBV6-5 | - | TRBJ2-2
CAWSGGGNQPQHF | TGTGCCTGGAGCGGGGGTGGGAATCAGCCCCAGCATTTT | - | TRBV30 | - | TRBJ1-5
CAWSVPAGGGETQYF | TGTGCCTGGAGTGTTCCAGCGGGAGGGGGAGAGACCCAGTACTTC | TRBD2 | TRBV30 | - | TRBJ2-5